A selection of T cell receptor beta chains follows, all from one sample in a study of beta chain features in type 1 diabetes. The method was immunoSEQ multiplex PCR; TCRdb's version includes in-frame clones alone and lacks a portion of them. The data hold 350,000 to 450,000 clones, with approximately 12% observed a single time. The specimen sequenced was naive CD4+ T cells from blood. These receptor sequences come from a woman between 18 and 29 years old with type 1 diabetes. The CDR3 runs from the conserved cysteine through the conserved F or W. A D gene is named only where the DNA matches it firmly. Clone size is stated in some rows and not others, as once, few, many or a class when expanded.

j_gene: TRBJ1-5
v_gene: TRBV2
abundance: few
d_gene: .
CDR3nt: TGTGCCAGCAGTGACATAGGGGGACCCAATCAGCCCCAGCATTTT
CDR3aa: CASSDIGGPNQPQHF

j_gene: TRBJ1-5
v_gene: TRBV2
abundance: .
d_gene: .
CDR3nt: TGTGCCAGCAGTGCCCGGGAGGGCAATCAGCCCCAGCATTTT
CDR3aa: CASSAREGNQPQHF

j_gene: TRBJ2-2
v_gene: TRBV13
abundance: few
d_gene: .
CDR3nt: TGTGCCAGCAGACGATCCTCGGACTTTCGACCCGGGGAGCTGTTTTTT
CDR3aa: CASRRSSDFRPGELFF

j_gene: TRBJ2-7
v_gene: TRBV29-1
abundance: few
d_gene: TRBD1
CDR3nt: TGCAGCGCAACCGGGGACAGGGCCTACGAGCAGTACTTC
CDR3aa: CSATGDRAYEQYF

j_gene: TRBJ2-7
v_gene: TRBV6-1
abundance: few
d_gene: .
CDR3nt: TGTGCCAGCAGTCGGACTGGGACCTACGAGCAGTACTTC
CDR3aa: CASSRTGTYEQYF

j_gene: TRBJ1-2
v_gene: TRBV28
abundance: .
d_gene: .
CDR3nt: TGTGCCAGCAGTTTCGGCTATGGCTACACCTTC
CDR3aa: CASSFGYGYTF

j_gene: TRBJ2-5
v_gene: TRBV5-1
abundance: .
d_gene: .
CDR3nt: TGCGCCAGCAGCTTGGACACGGGGGAGACCCAGTACTTC
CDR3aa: CASSLDTGETQYF

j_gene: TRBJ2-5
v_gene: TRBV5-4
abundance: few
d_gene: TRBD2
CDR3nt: TGTGCCAGCAGCTTGCCCGGACTAGCGGGGGCCCTCCAAGAGACCCAGTACTTC
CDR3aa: CASSLPGLAGALQETQYF

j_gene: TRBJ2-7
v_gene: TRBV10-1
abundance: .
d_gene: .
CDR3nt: TGCGCCAGCAGTGAGAGGGGCACGGCCTACGAGCAGTACTTC
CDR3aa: CASSERGTAYEQYF

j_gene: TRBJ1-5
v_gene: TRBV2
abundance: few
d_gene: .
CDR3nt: TGTGCCAGCAGTGTCTCGGAGACGGATCAGCCCCAGCATTTT
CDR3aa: CASSVSETDQPQHF